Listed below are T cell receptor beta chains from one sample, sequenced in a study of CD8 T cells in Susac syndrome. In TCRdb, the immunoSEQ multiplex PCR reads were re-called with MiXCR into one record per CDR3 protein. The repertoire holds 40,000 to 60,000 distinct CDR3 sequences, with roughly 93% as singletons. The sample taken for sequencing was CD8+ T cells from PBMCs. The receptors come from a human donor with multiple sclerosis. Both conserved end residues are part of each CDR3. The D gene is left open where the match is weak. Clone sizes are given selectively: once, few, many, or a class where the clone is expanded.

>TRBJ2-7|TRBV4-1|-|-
CASSQDRDISYEQYF
TGCGCCAGCAGCCAAGATAGGGACATCTCCTACGAGCAGTACTTC
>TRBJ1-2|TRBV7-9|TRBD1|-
CASSAWTGGSYGYTF
TGTGCCAGCAGCGCGTGGACAGGGGGCTCCTATGGCTACACCTTC
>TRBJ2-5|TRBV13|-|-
CASSLQNRVYQETQYF
TGTGCCAGCAGCCTACAAAACAGAGTGTACCAAGAGACCCAGTACTTC
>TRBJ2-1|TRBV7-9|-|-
CASSPSGLNSYNEQFF
TGTGCCAGCAGCCCCTCCGGGCTAAACTCCTACAATGAGCAGTTCTTC
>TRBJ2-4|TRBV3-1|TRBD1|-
CASSPRPGTGYIQYF
TGTGCCAGCAGCCCCCGCCCCGGGACAGGGTACATTCAGTACTTC
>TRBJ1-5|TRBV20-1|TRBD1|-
CSATGGRNSNQPQHF
TGCAGTGCTACAGGGGGCCGAAATAGCAATCAGCCCCAGCATTTT
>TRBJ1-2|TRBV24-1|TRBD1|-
CATSDPGQDSNYGYTF
TGTGCCACCAGTGACCCCGGACAGGACTCTAACTATGGCTACACCTTC
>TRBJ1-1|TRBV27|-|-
CASSLGGGSTEAFF
TGTGCCAGCAGCCTAGGGGGGGGGAGCACTGAAGCTTTCTTT
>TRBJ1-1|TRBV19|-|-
CATKGGPSAFF
TGTGCCACCAAAGGGGGACCTTCGGCTTTCTTT
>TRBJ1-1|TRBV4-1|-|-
CASSQGTSNTEAFF
TGCGCCAGCAGCCAAGGGACATCGAACACTGAAGCTTTCTTT
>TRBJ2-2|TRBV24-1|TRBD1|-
CATSDPTGGNTGELFF
TGTGCCACCAGTGATCCAACAGGGGGGAACACCGGGGAGCTGTTTTTT
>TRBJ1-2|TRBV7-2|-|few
CASSLGGYTF
TGTGCCAGCAGCTTAGGCGGCTACACCTTC
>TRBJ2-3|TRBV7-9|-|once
CASTTGIRGTDTQYF
TGTGCCAGCACCACGGGGATCCGAGGAACAGATACGCAGTATTTT